This is a list of T cell receptor beta chains from one sample in a study of vaccination effects on CD4 cells after COVID-19. The data were produced by immunoSEQ multiplex PCR, yet TCRdb's version contains in-frame clones alone and is incomplete. The sample has 71,000 or so clones, approximately 79% seen once. The antigens for these receptors are not known. The sample here was CD4+ T cells from PBMCs cultured with HCoV-OC43 spike peptides, taken before COVID-19 vaccination. All receptors come from a human donor who received a COVID-19 vaccine. Each CDR3 is given with its conserved first and last residue. D genes are given only for firm matches. Part of the rows lack a size; the others show once, few, many or a class for expanded clones.

CDR3nt,CDR3aa,j_gene,abundance,d_gene,v_gene
TGTGCCAGCAGGGGGCAAATATTCGACAATGAGCAGTTCTTC,CASRGQIFDNEQFF,TRBJ2-1,once,-,TRBV6-5
TGTGCCAGCACGGGACGCCCATCCTCCTACAATGAGCAGTTCTTC,CASTGRPSSYNEQFF,TRBJ2-1,-,-,TRBV7-2
TGTGCCAGCAGCTTGGGGGCCTATAATTCACCCCTCCACTTT,CASSLGAYNSPLHF,TRBJ1-6,-,-,TRBV7-2
TGCGCCAGCAGCTTTGGGGGGCCAGGGGAGACCCAGTACTTC,CASSFGGPGETQYF,TRBJ2-5,-,-,TRBV5-1
TGTGCCAGCAGCCTCATACGGGTTGACACTGAAGCTTTCTTT,CASSLIRVDTEAFF,TRBJ1-1,-,-,TRBV7-2
TGTGCCAGCAGTTATGGGGCCGGAGCAACTAATGAAAAACTGTTTTTT,CASSYGAGATNEKLFF,TRBJ1-4,once,-,TRBV6-5
TGTGCCAGTACCCCGGGTCAATCGGCTCAGCCCCAGCATTTT,CASTPGQSAQPQHF,TRBJ1-5,-,-,TRBV19
TGTGCCAGCAGCTTATCCCCTAACTCTGGAAACACCATATATTTT,CASSLSPNSGNTIYF,TRBJ1-3,-,-,TRBV5-5
TGTGCCAGCAGCTCATTATCCGGCACTGAAGCTTTCTTT,CASSSLSGTEAFF,TRBJ1-1,-,-,TRBV11-3
TGTGCCAGCAGCCCGACGGGGGGATTAGCCAAAAACATTCAGTACTTC,CASSPTGGLAKNIQYF,TRBJ2-4,-,TRBD2,TRBV7-9
TGTGCCAGCAGTCAAATAGCGGGGGGGCCGAGTACGCAGTATTTT,CASSQIAGGPSTQYF,TRBJ2-3,-,TRBD2,TRBV7-9
TGTGCCAGCAGTCAGGGGGGCAATCAGCCCCAGCATTTT,CASSQGGNQPQHF,TRBJ1-5,few,TRBD1,TRBV11-2
TGTGCCATCAGGACCGGGACAGGGGGAGAGACCCAGTACTTC,CAIRTGTGGETQYF,TRBJ2-5,-,TRBD1,TRBV10-3
TGTGCCAGCAGCCGCCACTCGGACGGGTCGGGGGGCTACACCTTC,CASSRHSDGSGGYTF,TRBJ1-2,-,-,TRBV7-3
TGTGCCAGCAGTTACTCGGAGCGGGGTCAAGAGACCCAGTACTTC,CASSYSERGQETQYF,TRBJ2-5,-,TRBD2,TRBV6-5